These 32 T cell receptor beta chains came from one sample sequenced in a study of cytomegalovirus exposure and HLA in healthy donors. PCR involved 60 Vbeta and 13 Jbeta primers. Only in-frame clones appear in the TCRdb table, and some are missing; sequencing was by immunoSEQ multiplex PCR. The sample holds about 160,000 clones. Material: PBMCs. The receptors were gathered from an older woman in good health and CMV-seronegative.

V and J are TRBV7-9 and TRBJ1-2; weak D call: TRBD1 (5 bases). The CDR3 sequence is 16 residues long. The germline gives CDR1 SEHNR, CDR2 FQNEAQ (reference sequence). V was cut by 1 base and J by 0 bases, with 12 bases left in between. The DNA of the CDR3 is TGTGCCAGCAGCTTAGGAGGTGACAGCACTAACTATGGCTACACCTTC. This translates into CASSLGGDSTNYGYTF. The whole variable domain, remainder taken from reference TRBV7-9 and TRBJ1-2, is DTGVSQNPRHKITKRGQNVTFRCDPISEHNRLYWYRQTLGQGPEFLTYFQNEAQLEKSRLLSDRFSAERPKGSFSTLEIQRTEQGDSAMYLCASSLGGDSTNYGYTFGSGTRLTVV.

The CDR3 is CASSSAGANIDEQYF. The DNA for the CDR3 is TGCGCCAGCAGCTCTGCAGGGGCCAATATCGACGAGCAGTACTTC. The gene calls are TRBV5-1 and TRBJ2-7, with a possible D match to TRBD1 (6 bases). Trimming took 3 bases from V and 5 from J, leaving 18 bases between them. This CDR3 comprises 15 residues. The germline CDR1 and CDR2 sequences are SGHRS and YFSETQ.

The chain links TRBV2 to TRBJ2-2; D is possibly TRBD1 (5 bases). Trimming took off 5 bases at V and 6 bases at J, with 10 bases between the two ends. Germline assignment: CDR1 SNHLY and CDR2 FYNNEI. The length of the CDR3 is 13 residues. DNA of the CDR3: TGTGCCAGCAGTAGTCAGGGTCCCGGGGAGCTGTTTTTT. Translating it yields CASSSQGPGELFF. The whole variable domain, filled in from reference TRBV2 and TRBJ2-2, reads EPEVTQTPSHQVTQMGQEVILRCVPISNHLYFYWYRQILGQKVEFLVSFYNNEISEKSEIFDDQFSVERPDGSNFTLKIRSTKLEDSAMYFCASSSQGPGELFFGEGSRLTVL.

The chain is built from TRBV20-1 and TRBJ1-1; D is unresolved. Germline V gene data show CDR1 as DFQATT and CDR2 as SNEGSKA (reference sequence). Trimming pared 3 bases from V and 2 bases from J, leaving 4 bases between. This CDR3 spans 11 amino acids. DNA of the CDR3: TGCAGTGCTAGCAGTAACACTGAAGCTTTCTTT. Its translation is CSASSNTEAFF.

This sequence joins TRBV14 and TRBJ2-7; D is unclear. V was cut by 5 bases and J by 3 bases, with 14 bases left in between. The germline CDR1 and CDR2 sequences are SGHDN and FVKESK. The CDR3 is 14 amino acids. CDR3 loop: CASSSLLLSYEQYF. The CDR3 nucleotides are TGTGCCAGCAGCAGTCTACTTCTTAGCTACGAGCAGTACTTC.

This chain uses TRBV19 with TRBJ1-5, with D possibly being TRBD1 (6 bases). CDR1 is LNHDA and CDR2 is SQIVND in the germline V gene (reference sequence). The CDR3 extends over 17 amino acids. V lost 4 bases and J 2 bases, leaving 18 bases between the germline ends. The CDR3, as DNA: TGTGCCAGTAGTAGTGAACAGGGACCCCTTGGCAATCAGCCCCAGCATTTT. Its protein product is CASSSEQGPLGNQPQHF.

Turning to this clone: The sample holds other DNA sequences that translate to the same CDR3. The chain links TRBV5-1 to TRBJ1-1; D unresolved. This CDR3 is built from 14 residues. V lost 0 bases to trimming and J lost 1 base, with 7 bases between them. Germline V CDR1 and CDR2: SGHRS, YFSETQ. The CDR3 loop reads CASSLARGNTEAFF. CDR3 DNA: TGCGCCAGCAGCTTGGCCCGGGGGAACACTGAAGCTTTCTTT. The entire variable domain, with the rest obtained from reference TRBV5-1 and TRBJ1-1, is as follows: KAGVTQTPRYLIKTRGQQVTLSCSPISGHRSVSWYQQTPGQGLQFLFEYFSETQRNKGNFPGRFSGRQFSNSRSEMNVSTLELGDSALYLCASSLARGNTEAFFGQGTRLTVV.

The chain links TRBV27 to TRBJ2-4; TRBD2 might be the D (5 bases). V gave up 6 bases and J gave up 0 bases, with 15 bases separating them. Germline lookup yields CDR1 MNHEY and CDR2 SMNVEV (reference sequence). This CDR3 comprises 16 residues. DNA for the CDR3: TGTGCCAGCAGGAAACTAGACGGAATAGCCAAAAACATTCAGTACTTC. It is translated as CASRKLDGIAKNIQYF.

The chain has TRBV5-1 and TRBJ2-1; 9 bases line up with TRBD2. CDR3 length: 16 amino acids. CDR1 and CDR2 (germline): SGHRS, YFSETQ. V was pared by 6 bases and J by 0 bases, with 7 bases of the junction left unmatched. CDR3 loop: CASNPIAGASYNEQFF. The CDR3 DNA follows: TGCGCCAGCAACCCCATAGCGGGGGCCTCCTACAATGAGCAGTTCTTC. Using reference TRBV5-1 and TRBJ2-1 for the parts outside the CDR3, the full variable domain is KAGVTQTPRYLIKTRGQQVTLSCSPISGHRSVSWYQQTPGQGLQFLFEYFSETQRNKGNFPGRFSGRQFSNSRSEMNVSTLELGDSALYLCASNPIAGASYNEQFFGPGTRLTVL.

The rearrangement links TRBV5-4 to TRBJ1-1; 11 nucleotides agree with TRBD1. Germline CDR1 and CDR2: SGHNT and YYREEE (reference sequence). The CDR3 loop spans 14 amino acids. V shed 3 bases, J shed 3 bases, and the junction held 1 base outside the gene matches. Here the CDR3 DNA reads TGTGCCAGCAGCTGGGGACAGGGGGACACTGAAGCTTTCTTT. Protein product: CASSWGQGDTEAFF.

The rearrangement links TRBV6-1 to TRBJ1-2; D call uncertain. The CDR3 length is 14 residues. CDR1 and CDR2 (germline): MNHNS, SASEGT. Trimming cost V 0 bases and J 8 bases, with 13 bases left between them. CDR3 in amino acids: CASSEAPRSGGYTF. CDR3 nucleotide sequence: TGTGCCAGCAGTGAAGCCCCTCGAAGCGGGGGCTACACCTTC.

This sequence joins TRBV6-1 and TRBJ2-7; 8 bases align to TRBD1. The CDR3 extends over 14 amino acids. The V segment lost 3 bases and the J segment 9 bases; nucleotides outside the gene matches: 10. Germline values: CDR1 MNHNS, CDR2 SASEGT. CDR3 sequence (DNA): TGTGCCAGCAGTGATTGGAGACAGGGGAGATGGCAGTACTTC. This codes for CASSDWRQGRWQYF.

V usage is TRBV29-1 and J usage is TRBJ2-1, with 9 nucleotides matching TRBD2. This CDR3 has 13 residues. The germline V gene encodes CDR1 SQVTM and CDR2 ANQGSEA. Germline trimming cut 4 bases from V and 8 bases from J; bases unmatched to any gene: 6. CDR3 sequence reads: CSVVRGRGDEQFF. CDR3 DNA sequence: TGCAGCGTTGTCCGCGGGAGGGGCGATGAGCAGTTCTTC.

The chain joins TRBV11-2 to TRBJ2-2, with 7 bases aligning to TRBD1. Germline CDR1 SGHAT, CDR2 FQNNGV. The CDR3 has 16 amino acids. The V segment lost 6 bases and the J segment 0 bases; nucleotides outside the gene matches: 7. The CDR3 nucleotides read TGTGCCAGCAGTCGTCAACAGGGGTCGAACACCGGGGAGCTGTTTTTT. The encoded protein is CASSRQQGSNTGELFF.

The chain uses TRBV27 and TRBJ1-6; D is undetermined. The CDR3 has 16 amino acids. V was clipped by 6 bases and J by 8 bases, with 20 bases between them. CDR1 is MNHEY and CDR2 is SMNVEV in the germline V gene (reference sequence). CDR3 loop: CASSFSRIGSYSPLHF. In DNA, the CDR3 is TGTGCCAGCAGCTTTTCGAGGATTGGAAGTTATTCACCCCTCCACTTT.

This chain links TRBV5-1 with TRBJ2-7; 7 bases fit TRBD2. The J segment lost 4 bases and the V segment lost 3 bases, leaving 1 base of the junction unmatched. Per germline, CDR1 SGHRS and CDR2 YFSETQ. The CDR3 is 12 amino acids. CDR3 region: CASSWGGYEQYF. The CDR3 bases are TGCGCCAGCAGCTGGGGGGGATACGAGCAGTACTTC.

The chain couples TRBV2 to TRBJ2-7, with D possibly being TRBD1 (8 bases). The germline CDR1 and CDR2 sequences are SNHLY and FYNNEI. Between the trimmed V and J ends, which lost 4 bases and 12 bases, there was a span of 13 bases. The CDR3 contains 11 residues. The CDR3 DNA reads TGTGCCAGCAGTGCGGACAGGGAGGGGTACTTC. This gives the protein CASSADREGYF.

J is TRBJ1-1 and V is TRBV11-3; D gene uncertain. This CDR3 is 13 amino acids long. The ends were cut back, 4 bases at V and 1 base at J, with 7 bases in the middle. CDR1 SGHNT and CDR2 YENEEA come from the germline V gene. CDR3 bases: TGTGCCAGCAGCTCGGGGTGGAACACTGAAGCTTTCTTT. This sequence encodes CASSSGWNTEAFF.

The CDR3 sequence is CASSPGFAYYGYTF. The CDR3 DNA reads TGTGCCAGCTCGCCAGGGTTCGCCTACTATGGCTACACCTTC. The J gene is TRBJ1-2, the V gene TRBV27, with D possibly matching TRBD1 (5 bases). The ends were cut back, 8 bases at V and 3 bases at J, with 16 bases in the middle. The germline gives CDR1 MNHEY, CDR2 SMNVEV (reference sequence). This CDR3 has 14 amino acids.

The V gene is TRBV7-3, the J gene TRBJ1-6, with D possibly TRBD1 on 5 matching bases. Germline V lookup: CDR1 SGHTA, CDR2 FQGTGA. This CDR3 is built from 12 residues. Trimming left V 0 bases short and J 15 bases short, with 9 bases between. The CDR3 DNA is TGTGCCAGCAGCTTAACGGGGCACTACCTCCACTTT. It codes for CASSLTGHYLHF.

V gene TRBV5-4 combines with J gene TRBJ1-4; D is possibly TRBD1 (5 bases). This CDR3 spans 15 amino acids. Germline V gene data show CDR1 as SGHNT and CDR2 as YYREEE (reference sequence). V was pared by 4 bases and J by 7 bases, with 17 bases between. The chain's CDR3 is CASSPSAGFSEKLFF. The CDR3 DNA sequence: TGTGCCAGCAGCCCCTCGGCAGGGTTTAGTGAAAAACTGTTTTTT.

The rearrangement uses TRBV18 and TRBJ1-6, with D tentatively TRBD1 (6 bases). Deletions cut 4 bases from V and 4 bases from J, with 8 bases between. The CDR3 covers 14 residues. The germline CDR1 and CDR2 sequences are KGHSH and LQKENI. CDR3 bases: TGTGCCAGCTCACTCGACAGGTATAATTCACCCCTCCACTTT. Its translation is CASSLDRYNSPLHF. The full variable domain, rest sourced from reference TRBV18 and TRBJ1-6, is NAGVMQNPRHLVRRRGQEARLRCSPMKGHSHVYWYRQLPEEGLKFMVYLQKENIIDESGMPKERFSAEFPKEGPSILRIQQVVRGDSAAYFCASSLDRYNSPLHFGNGTRLTVT.

The chain carries TRBV27 and TRBJ1-1; D is ambiguous. The V and J ends lost 6 bases and 1 base respectively, with 18 bases between them. The CDR3 is made up of 16 amino acids. Germline loops: CDR1 MNHEY, CDR2 SMNVEV (reference sequence). In nucleotides, the CDR3 is TGTGCCAGCAGGACCCGTTTGCAGGCGAAGAACACTGAAGCTTTCTTT. It encodes CASRTRLQAKNTEAFF.

Of note for this clone: The junction departs from germline at one end; a sequencing error may be responsible. In the same sample, other DNA sequences code for this CDR3. V gene TRBV15 combines with J gene TRBJ2-3; D ambiguous. Germline CDR1 reads LNHNV; CDR2 reads YYDKDF (reference sequence). CDR3 size: 14 residues. CDR3 nucleotides: TGTGCCACTAGCAGAGCCATAATAGAAGATACGCAGTATTTT. Protein product: CATSRAIIEDTQYF.

The V call is TRBV7-3, the J call TRBJ1-1; D is perhaps TRBD1 (5 bases). The CDR3 is made up of 13 amino acids. Per the germline V gene, CDR1 is SGHTA and CDR2 is FQGTGA. Trimming removed 5 bases at V and 1 base at J, with 8 bases between. The CDR3 here is CASSIDRNTEAFF. The CDR3 DNA follows: TGTGCCAGCAGCATAGACAGGAACACTGAAGCTTTCTTT. The variable domain in full, with the rest retrieved from reference TRBV7-3 and TRBJ1-1, is GAGVSQTPSNKVTEKGKYVELRCDPISGHTALYWYRQSLGQGPEFLIYFQGTGAADDSGLPNDRFFAVRPEGSVSTLKIQRTERGDSAVYLCASSIDRNTEAFFGQGTRLTVV.

This chain uses TRBV4-2 with TRBJ1-6; 10 bases are shared with TRBD1. Germline V gene sequence: CDR1 LGHNA, CDR2 YNFKEQ. This CDR3 is built from 15 residues. The V segment lost 4 bases and the J segment 10 bases; nucleotides outside the gene matches: 7. The CDR3 DNA sequence: TGTGCCAGCAGCCCACAGGGACAGGGGTGGTCACCCCTCCACTTT. It codes for CASSPQGQGWSPLHF.

This chain links TRBV7-9 with TRBJ1-1, with D possibly TRBD1 on 6 matching bases. The germline V gene encodes CDR1 SEHNR and CDR2 FQNEAQ (reference sequence). The V and J ends lost 3 bases and 3 bases respectively, with 14 bases between them. The CDR3 runs to 15 residues. The CDR3 DNA is TGTGCCAGCAGCTTGGGGGACACCGACTACACTGAAGCTTTCTTT. As protein: CASSLGDTDYTEAFF. Supplemented by reference TRBV7-9 and TRBJ1-1, the full variable domain reads DTGVSQNPRHKITKRGQNVTFRCDPISEHNRLYWYRQTLGQGPEFLTYFQNEAQLEKSRLLSDRFSAERPKGSFSTLEIQRTEQGDSAMYLCASSLGDTDYTEAFFGQGTRLTVV.

The chain couples TRBV25-1 to TRBJ1-2, with 11 bases aligning to TRBD1. V lost 2 bases to trimming and J lost 2 bases; unmatched junction nucleotides: 10. Germline values: CDR1 MGHDK, CDR2 SYGVNS. The CDR3 is 18 residues long. Written as DNA, the CDR3 is TGTGCCAGCAGTGAAGGTAGGACAGGGGGCGCCGGGAACTATGGCTACACCTTC. Its translation: CASSEGRTGGAGNYGYTF.

The chain employs TRBV5-1 and TRBJ2-7; 11 bases match TRBD2. CDR3 length equals 14 residues. Germline V gene lookup returns CDR1 SGHRS and CDR2 YFSETQ. V was pared by 4 bases and J by 7 bases, with 7 bases of the junction left unmatched. CDR3 sequence: CASSLTSGSVEQYF. The CDR3 DNA reads TGCGCCAGCAGCCTTACTAGCGGGAGCGTGGAGCAGTACTTC.

The genes are TRBV7-3 and TRBJ2-6; 9 positions agree with TRBD1. V dropped 5 bases and J dropped 0; count of bases not matched to a gene: 8. Per the germline V gene, CDR1 is SGHTA and CDR2 is FQGTGA. The CDR3 extends over 18 amino acids. CDR3 nucleotides: TGTGCCAGCAGCCAAGGACAGGGGACTTTCTCTGGGGCCAACGTCCTGACTTTC. Amino acids: CASSQGQGTFSGANVLTF. Looking up the rest from reference TRBV7-3 and TRBJ2-6 gives the full variable domain: GAGVSQTPSNKVTEKGKYVELRCDPISGHTALYWYRQSLGQGPEFLIYFQGTGAADDSGLPNDRFFAVRPEGSVSTLKIQRTERGDSAVYLCASSQGQGTFSGANVLTFGAGSRLTVL.

The CDR3 DNA sequence: TGTGCCACCAGCAGAGTTACAGGGTTTAATCAGCCCCAGCATTTT. It is translated as CATSRVTGFNQPQHF. The chain links TRBV15 to TRBJ1-5; TRBD1 might be the D (6 bases). V dropped 1 base and J dropped 4 bases, with 11 bases sitting between them. The CDR3 runs to 15 residues. From germline, CDR1 is LNHNV and CDR2 YYDKDF (reference sequence).

The genes are TRBV5-4 and TRBJ2-1; 13 bases are a match to TRBD2. J lost 5 bases, V lost 6 bases, and 5 bases had no gene match. The CDR3 has 15 amino acids. Germline V gene lookup returns CDR1 SGHNT and CDR2 YYREEE (reference sequence). The CDR3 nucleotides read TGTGCCAGCAACCCACTAGCGGGGGGGGACAATGAGCAGTTCTTC. Translating it yields CASNPLAGGDNEQFF.